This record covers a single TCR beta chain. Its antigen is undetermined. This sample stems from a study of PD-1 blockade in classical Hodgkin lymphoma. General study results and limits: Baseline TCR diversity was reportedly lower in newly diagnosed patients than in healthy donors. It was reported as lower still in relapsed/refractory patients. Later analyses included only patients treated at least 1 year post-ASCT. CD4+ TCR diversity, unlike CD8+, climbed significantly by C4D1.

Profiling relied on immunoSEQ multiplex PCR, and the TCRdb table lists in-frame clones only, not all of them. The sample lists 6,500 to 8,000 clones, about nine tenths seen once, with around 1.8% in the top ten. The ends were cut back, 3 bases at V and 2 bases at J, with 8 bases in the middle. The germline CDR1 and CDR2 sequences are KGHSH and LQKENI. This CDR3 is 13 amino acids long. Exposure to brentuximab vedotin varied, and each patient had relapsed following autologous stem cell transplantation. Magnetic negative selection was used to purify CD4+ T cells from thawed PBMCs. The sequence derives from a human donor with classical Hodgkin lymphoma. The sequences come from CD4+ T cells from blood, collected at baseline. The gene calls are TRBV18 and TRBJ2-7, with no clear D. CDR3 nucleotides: TGTGCCAGCTCACCCAACGACGCCTACGAGCAGTACTTC. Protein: CASSPNDAYEQYF.